These T cell receptor beta chains were read from a single sample in a study of a mutant IDH1 vaccine in newly diagnosed glioma. Only in-frame clones appear in the TCRdb table, and some are missing; sequencing was by immunoSEQ multiplex PCR. The sample lists more than 35,000 clones; 81% were seen once. Their antigen targets remain unknown. The specimen was PBMCs, collected from a glioma patient whose treatment included an IDH1 peptide vaccine. These receptors were collected from a woman aged 40 to 49 with glioma. Some clones in this sample may be carry-over from other donors' samples. The CDR3 runs from the conserved cysteine through the conserved F or W. The D gene is left open where the match is weak. The listing skips clone size in some rows; elsewhere it reads once, few, many or a size class.

. TRBD1 TRBJ2-2 TRBV5-1 CASSQRTGDPTGELFF TGCGCCAGCAGCCAAAGGACAGGGGACCCCACCGGGGAGCTGTTTTTT
. TRBD2 TRBJ2-3 TRBV7-2 CASSLAVREGLEADTQYF TGTGCCAGCAGCTTAGCGGTTAGGGAGGGACTAGAGGCAGATACGCAGTATTTT
. . TRBJ2-7 TRBV5-1 CASSSRDSSYEQYF TGCGCCAGCAGCTCCCGGGACTCCTCCTACGAGCAGTACTTC
. . TRBJ2-4 TRBV7-2 CASSPGGGNIQYF TGTGCCAGCAGCCCCGGTGGGGGAAACATTCAGTACTTC
. . TRBJ2-2 TRBV5-1 CASREYTGELFF TGCGCCAGCAGGGAGTACACCGGGGAGCTGTTTTTT
. TRBD2 TRBJ2-7 TRBV19 CASSSLASGNEQYF TGTGCCAGTAGCTCCCTGGCTAGCGGGAACGAGCAGTACTTC
. . TRBJ1-2 TRBV5-5 CASSLGFRTINSNYGYTF TGTGCCAGCAGCTTGGGGTTTAGGACCATAAACTCTAACTATGGCTACACCTTC
. . TRBJ1-2 TRBV7-9 CASSPRDYGYTF TGTGCCAGCAGCCCCCGGGACTATGGCTACACCTTC
. TRBD2 TRBJ2-1 TRBV11-2 CASSLAGTSDDEQFF TGTGCCAGCAGCTTAGCCGGGACTAGCGACGATGAGCAGTTCTTC
. . TRBJ1-3 TRBV25-1 CASSPRAGPSSGNTIYF TGTGCCAGCAGTCCCCGGGCAGGACCAAGCTCTGGAAACACCATATATTTT
. TRBD1 TRBJ1-4 TRBV6-5 CASSYRQGTNEKLFF TGTGCCAGCAGTTACCGACAGGGGACTAATGAAAAACTGTTTTTT
. TRBD2 TRBJ2-1 TRBV27 CASSLYGRAYNEQFF TGTGCCAGCAGTTTATACGGGAGGGCCTACAATGAGCAGTTCTTC
. . TRBJ2-1 TRBV4-3 CASSQDLISSYNEQFF TGCGCCAGCAGCCAAGATCTTATAAGCTCCTACAATGAGCAGTTCTTC
. . TRBJ2-7 TRBV27 CASRTPRTAPYEQYF TGTGCCAGCAGAACGCCTAGGACAGCGCCTTACGAGCAGTACTTC
. . TRBJ1-3 TRBV14 CASSQRDPWGGNTIYF TGTGCCAGCAGCCAACGGGACCCATGGGGTGGAAACACCATATATTTT
few . TRBJ2-1 TRBV9 CASSVENPYNEQFF TGTGCCAGCAGCGTAGAGAACCCCTACAATGAGCAGTTCTTC
. . TRBJ2-7 TRBV5-1 CASSLDGAQAYEQYF TGCGCCAGCAGCTTGGATGGGGCACAAGCCTACGAGCAGTACTTC
. . TRBJ1-3 TRBV4-3 CASSQAEGNTIYF TGCGCCAGCAGCCAAGCAGAAGGGAACACCATATATTTT
. . TRBJ2-3 TRBV10-3 CAISESRDTQYF TGTGCCATCAGTGAGTCGCGCGATACGCAGTATTTT
. . TRBJ2-1 TRBV2 CASIIGAGSYNEQFF TGTGCCAGCATAATCGGGGCAGGGTCCTACAATGAGCAGTTCTTC
few . TRBJ1-4 TRBV30 CAWSVGMAGEKLFF TGTGCCTGGAGTGTAGGGATGGCGGGTGAAAAACTGTTTTTT
. . TRBJ2-2 TRBV7-7 CASSLTKAGELFF TGTGCTAGCAGCTTAACCAAGGCCGGGGAGCTGTTTTTT
once TRBD2 TRBJ2-1 TRBV29-1 CSAQLPLSGRVNEQFF TGCAGCGCCCAACTTCCCCTCAGCGGGAGGGTCAATGAGCAGTTCTTC
. TRBD1 TRBJ2-5 TRBV5-1 CASSFVRGGRETQYF TGCGCCAGCAGCTTTGTTAGAGGGGGCCGGGAGACCCAGTACTTC
. TRBD2 TRBJ2-7 TRBV18 CASSPVLREPGYEQYF TGTGCCAGCTCACCAGTCCTGCGGGAGCCTGGTTACGAGCAGTACTTC
. . TRBJ2-2 TRBV7-6 CASSFQTAGELFF TGTGCCAGCAGCTTCCAGACAGCCGGGGAGCTGTTTTTT
. . TRBJ1-1 TRBV5-4 CASSLDRAKGEAFF TGTGCCAGCAGCTTGGACAGGGCGAAGGGTGAAGCTTTCTTT
few TRBD2 TRBJ2-5 TRBV27 CASSPSSGAIQETQYF TGTGCCAGCAGTCCGTCTAGCGGGGCGATTCAAGAGACCCAGTACTTC
. TRBD2 TRBJ2-7 TRBV5-1 CASSSSTGTSSYEQYF TGCGCCAGCAGCTCCTCTACCGGGACTAGTTCCTACGAGCAGTACTTC
. . TRBJ2-7 TRBV6-1 CASSEPLEQYF TGTGCCAGCAGTGAACCTCTAGAGCAGTACTTC
. . TRBJ1-6 TRBV6-1 CASTAGNSPLHF TGTGCCAGCACCGCGGGTAATTCACCCCTCCACTTT
. . TRBJ2-1 TRBV4-1 CASSQAPENPNNEQFF TGCGCCAGCAGCCAAGCCCCGGAGAACCCGAACAATGAGCAGTTCTTC
. TRBD1 TRBJ1-4 TRBV19 CASSIDSTGATNEKLFF TGTGCCAGTAGTATAGATTCCACAGGGGCAACTAATGAAAAACTGTTTTTT
. TRBD1 TRBJ2-7 TRBV5-1 CASSLGQGDEQYF TGCGCCAGCAGCTTGGGACAGGGTGACGAGCAGTACTTC
. . TRBJ2-3 TRBV4-2 CASSQDGSTDTQYF TGTGCCAGCAGCCAGGATGGGAGCACAGATACGCAGTATTTT
. . TRBJ2-7 TRBV18 CASSPARRGSHEQYF TGTGCCAGCTCACCAGCAAGAAGGGGTAGTCACGAGCAGTACTTC
few . TRBJ2-1 TRBV11-2 CASSFWGGTPEVEQFF TGTGCCAGCAGCTTTTGGGGCGGGACCCCAGAGGTAGAGCAGTTCTTC
. TRBD1 TRBJ2-2 TRBV9 CASSITQGVGELFF TGTGCCAGCAGCATTACTCAGGGGGTCGGGGAGCTGTTTTTT
. TRBD1 TRBJ1-1 TRBV18 CASSTGTGSFTEAFF TGTGCCAGCTCAACCGGGACAGGGTCGTTCACTGAAGCTTTCTTT
. TRBD1 TRBJ1-1 TRBV12-5 CASGLVLGTGTTEAFF TGTGCTAGTGGTTTGGTCCTCGGGACAGGTACCACTGAAGCTTTCTTT
. . TRBJ1-5 TRBV18 CASSPPQGGQPQHF TGTGCCAGCTCACCTCCACAGGGCGGTCAGCCCCAGCATTTT